The source of this T cell receptor (beta chain) is a study of blood T cell repertoires in COVID-19. Study background: There were acute and convalescent COVID-19 samples, and they came from the United States, Italy and Spain. The analysed material was cDNA or gDNA that came from T cells, B-cell-depleted T cells, or PBMCs.

The germline V gene encodes CDR1 LGHNA and CDR2 YSLEER. The CDR3 length is 19 residues. Trimming shortened V by 1 base and J by 2 bases, and 18 bases separated the two germline ends. In the authors' methods: Amplification with reference gene primers provided the estimates of nucleated cell counts. Profiled with immunoSEQ multiplex PCR; TCRdb holds only in-frame clones, not every one. The V and J calls and the clone size are those of that table, but D and trimming were determined from the DNA. Of more than 200,000 clones in the sample, approximately 91% are singletons; the top ten hold about 2.5%. This clone appeared a single time.

This chain uses TRBV4-3 with TRBJ1-6; D is possibly TRBD1 (6 bases). The sequencing sample was made of peripheral blood. This receptor was identified in a woman aged 60-75 years with acute or convalescent COVID-19. For the CDR3, the DNA is TGCGCCAGCAGCCAAGTACTCGGGGACAAAACAGCCTATAATTCACCCCTCCACTTT. Translating gives CASSQVLGDKTAYNSPLHF.